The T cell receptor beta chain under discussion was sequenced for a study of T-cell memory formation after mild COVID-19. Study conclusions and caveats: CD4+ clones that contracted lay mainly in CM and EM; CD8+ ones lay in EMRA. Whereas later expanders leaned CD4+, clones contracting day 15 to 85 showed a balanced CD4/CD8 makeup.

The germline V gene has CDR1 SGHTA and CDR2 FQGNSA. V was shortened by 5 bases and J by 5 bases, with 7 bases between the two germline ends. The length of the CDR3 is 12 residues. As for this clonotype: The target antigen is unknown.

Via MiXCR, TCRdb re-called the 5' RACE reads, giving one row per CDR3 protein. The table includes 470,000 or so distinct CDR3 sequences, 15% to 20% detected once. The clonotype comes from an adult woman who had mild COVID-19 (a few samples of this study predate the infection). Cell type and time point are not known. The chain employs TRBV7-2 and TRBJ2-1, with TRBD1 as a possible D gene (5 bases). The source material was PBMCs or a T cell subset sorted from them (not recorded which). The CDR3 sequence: CASSPGNNEQFF. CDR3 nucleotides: TGTGCCAGCAGCCCAGGGAACAATGAGCAGTTCTTC.